These 11 T cell receptor beta chains were all obtained from the same sample, sequenced in a study of blood T cell repertoires in COVID-19. Assay: immunoSEQ multiplex PCR; the TCRdb copy retains only in-frame clones and omits some. The sample includes about 120,000 clones, 75% to 85% of them seen just once. The material sequenced was peripheral blood. These receptors were collected from a man in his 70s with acute or convalescent COVID-19.

The sample holds a few counts of this clone. The chain carries TRBV7-9 and TRBJ1-2; 7 positions agree with TRBD1. Trimming cost V 5 bases and J 4 bases; bases outside gene matches: 10. This CDR3 spans 15 amino acids. Germline-derived CDR1 and CDR2 are SEHNR and FQNEAQ (reference sequence). The DNA for the CDR3 is TGTGCCAGCAGCCTCCGGGACAGCGAAATCTATGGCTACACCTTC. Protein: CASSLRDSEIYGYTF.

The chain has TRBV10-1 and TRBJ2-7, with 9 bases lining up with TRBD2. Germline trimming cut 5 bases from V and 1 base from J; bases unmatched to any gene: 3. CDR1 and CDR2 from the germline V gene are WNHNN and SYGVQD (reference sequence). The CDR3 sequence is 14 residues long. CDR3 residues: CASSQAGGSYEQYF. Here the CDR3 DNA reads TGCGCCAGCAGTCAAGCGGGGGGTTCCTACGAGCAGTACTTC.

This chain links TRBV5-1 with TRBJ1-2; 7 bases match TRBD1. With V trimmed by 0 bases and J by 1 base, 3 bases remained unmatched. This CDR3 has 15 amino acids. CDR1 and CDR2 from the germline V gene are SGHRS and YFSETQ. In DNA, the CDR3 is TGCGCCAGCAGCTTGGACAGGGGTAATAACTATGGCTACACCTTC. Its translation: CASSLDRGNNYGYTF.

The chain links TRBV10-3 to TRBJ2-3; perhaps TRBD2 as D (5 bases). Trimming removed 5 bases from V and 1 base from J, with 13 bases in between. The germline CDR1 and CDR2 sequences are ENHRY and SYGVKD. The CDR3 is 15 residues long. In DNA, the CDR3 is TGTGCCATCAGTAGACCCCCCGGGGGCACAGATACGCAGTATTTT. Translation: CAISRPPGGTDTQYF.

The chain couples TRBV9 to TRBJ2-7; D is perhaps TRBD2 (5 bases). Trimming pared 2 bases from V and 0 bases from J, leaving 6 bases between. The CDR3 runs to 13 residues. Germline V gene lookup returns CDR1 SGDLS and CDR2 YYNGEE. CDR3 region: CASSVAGSYEQYF. CDR3 sequence (DNA): TGTGCCAGCAGCGTCGCGGGCTCCTACGAGCAGTACTTC.

The chain employs TRBV2 and TRBJ1-3; 7 nucleotides match TRBD1. Germline trimming cut 10 bases from V and 4 bases from J; bases unmatched to any gene: 4. Germline CDR1 is SNHLY and CDR2 is FYNNEI. The CDR3 sequence is 12 residues long. CDR3 sequence (DNA): TGTGCCACCCGGACAGGCGGAAACACCATATATTTT. Its translation: CATRTGGNTIYF. The whole variable domain, remainder taken from reference TRBV2 and TRBJ1-3, is EPEVTQTPSHQVTQMGQEVILRCVPISNHLYFYWYRQILGQKVEFLVSFYNNEISEKSEIFDDQFSVERPDGSNFTLKIRSTKLEDSAMYFCATRTGGNTIYFGEGSWLTVV.

This clone appeared a single time. The chain has TRBV9 and TRBJ1-4; 9 bases agree with TRBD1. V was clipped by 0 bases and J by 7 bases; unmatched bases: 7. Germline loops: CDR1 SGDLS, CDR2 YYNGEE. This CDR3 has 16 residues. This CDR3 is CASSVGGTGPSEKLFF. CDR3 nucleotides: TGTGCCAGCAGCGTAGGAGGGACAGGGCCGAGTGAAAAACTGTTTTTT.

This chain connects TRBV9 to TRBJ1-5; D is unclear. Germline CDR1 SGDLS, CDR2 YYNGEE. With 0 bases removed from V and 8 bases from J, the gap between germline ends came to 9 bases. This CDR3 is built from 13 residues. The CDR3 here is CASSVGVAEPQHF. CDR3 in DNA: TGTGCCAGCAGCGTAGGGGTAGCGGAGCCCCAGCATTTT.

The chain uses TRBV7-3 and TRBJ2-1; D remains ambiguous. This CDR3 comprises 15 residues. Germline values: CDR1 SGHTA, CDR2 FQGTGA. Trimming left V 5 bases short and J 5 bases short, with 16 bases between. The CDR3 here is CASSPTNRYHNEQFF. The CDR3 nucleotides are TGTGCCAGCAGCCCCACGAACCGCTACCACAATGAGCAGTTCTTC.

The chain recombines TRBV5-4 with TRBJ1-1; D remains unclear. The V and J ends lost 0 bases and 8 bases respectively, with 11 bases between them. This CDR3 has 13 amino acids. Germline V gene lookup returns CDR1 SGHNT and CDR2 YYREEE (reference sequence). The CDR3 sequence: CASSLDGIGEAFF. CDR3 DNA: TGTGCCAGCAGCTTGGACGGGATTGGGGAAGCTTTCTTT. The full variable domain, completed using reference TRBV5-4 and TRBJ1-1, is ETGVTQSPTHLIKTRGQQVTLRCSSQSGHNTVSWYQQALGQGPQFIFQYYREEENGRGNFPPRFSGLQFPNYSSELNVNALELDDSALYLCASSLDGIGEAFFGQGTRLTVV.

The gene calls are TRBV5-1 and TRBJ2-1; TRBD2 matches at 9 bases. With 0 bases clipped from V and 2 bases from J, the junction kept 3 bases outside the gene matches. The CDR3 is 16 amino acids. The germline CDR1 and CDR2 sequences are SGHRS and YFSETQ. CDR3 bases: TGCGCCAGCAGCTTGGGGGGCGGGAGGGCCTACAATGAGCAGTTCTTC. It specifies CASSLGGGRAYNEQFF.